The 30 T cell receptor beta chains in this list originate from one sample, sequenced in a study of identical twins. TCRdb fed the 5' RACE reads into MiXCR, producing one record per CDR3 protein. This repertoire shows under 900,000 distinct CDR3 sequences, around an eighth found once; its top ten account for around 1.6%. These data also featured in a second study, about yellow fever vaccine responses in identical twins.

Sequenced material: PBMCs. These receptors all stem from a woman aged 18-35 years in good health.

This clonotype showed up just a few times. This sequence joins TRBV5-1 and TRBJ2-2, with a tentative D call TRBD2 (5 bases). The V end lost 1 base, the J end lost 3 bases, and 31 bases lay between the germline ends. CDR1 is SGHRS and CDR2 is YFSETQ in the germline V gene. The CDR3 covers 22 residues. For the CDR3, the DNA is TGCGCCAGCAGCTTGTTCCGGCGTTTTGGCGGGTGGTACACCACGGACACCGGGGAGCTGTTTTTT. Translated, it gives CASSLFRRFGGWYTTDTGELFF.

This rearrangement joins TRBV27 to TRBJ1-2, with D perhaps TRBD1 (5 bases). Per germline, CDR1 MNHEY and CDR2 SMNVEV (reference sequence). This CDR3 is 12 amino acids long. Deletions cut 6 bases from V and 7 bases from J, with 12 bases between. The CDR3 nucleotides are TGTGCCAGCAGCAGATATGGGGGTGGCTACACCTTC. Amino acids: CASSRYGGGYTF.

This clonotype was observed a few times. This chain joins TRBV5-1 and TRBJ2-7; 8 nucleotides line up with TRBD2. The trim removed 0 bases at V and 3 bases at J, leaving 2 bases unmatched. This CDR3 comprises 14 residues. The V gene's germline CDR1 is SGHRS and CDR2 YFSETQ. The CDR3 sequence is CASSLVAGNYEQYF. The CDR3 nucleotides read TGCGCCAGCAGCTTGGTAGCGGGGAACTACGAGCAGTACTTC. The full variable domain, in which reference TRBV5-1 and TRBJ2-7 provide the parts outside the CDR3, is KAGVTQTPRYLIKTRGQQVTLSCSPISGHRSVSWYQQTPGQGLQFLFEYFSETQRNKGNFPGRFSGRQFSNSRSEMNVSTLELGDSALYLCASSLVAGNYEQYFGPGTRLTVT.

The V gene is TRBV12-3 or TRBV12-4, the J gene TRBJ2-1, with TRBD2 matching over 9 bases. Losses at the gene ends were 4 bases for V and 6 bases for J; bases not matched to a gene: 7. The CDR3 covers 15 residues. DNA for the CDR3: TGTGCCAGCAGTTCGACGACTAGCGGCCGCAATGAGCAGTTCTTC. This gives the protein CASSSTTSGRNEQFF.

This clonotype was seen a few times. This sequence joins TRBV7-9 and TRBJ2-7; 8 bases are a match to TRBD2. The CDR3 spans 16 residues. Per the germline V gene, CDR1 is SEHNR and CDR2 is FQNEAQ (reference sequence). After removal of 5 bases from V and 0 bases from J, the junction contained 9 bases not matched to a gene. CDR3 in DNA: TGTGCCAGCAGCCCGCCGGGGGGGGAAAGCTCCTACGAGCAGTACTTC. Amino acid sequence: CASSPPGGESSYEQYF. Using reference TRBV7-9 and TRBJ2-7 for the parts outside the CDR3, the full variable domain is DTGVSQNPRHKITKRGQNVTFRCDPISEHNRLYWYRQTLGQGPEFLTYFQNEAQLEKSRLLSDRFSAERPKGSFSTLEIQRTEQGDSAMYLCASSPPGGESSYEQYFGPGTRLTVT.

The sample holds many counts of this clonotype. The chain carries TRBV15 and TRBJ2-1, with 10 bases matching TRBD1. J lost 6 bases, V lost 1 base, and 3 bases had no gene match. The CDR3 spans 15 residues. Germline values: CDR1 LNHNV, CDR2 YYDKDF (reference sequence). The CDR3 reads CATSRGQGASNEQFF. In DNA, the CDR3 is TGTGCCACCAGCAGAGGACAGGGGGCGAGCAATGAGCAGTTCTTC. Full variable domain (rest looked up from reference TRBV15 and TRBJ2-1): DAMVIQNPRYQVTQFGKPVTLSCSQTLNHNVMYWYQQKSSQAPKLLFHYYDKDFNNEADTPDNFQSRRPNTSFCFLDIRSPGLGDTAMYLCATSRGQGASNEQFFGPGTRLTVL.

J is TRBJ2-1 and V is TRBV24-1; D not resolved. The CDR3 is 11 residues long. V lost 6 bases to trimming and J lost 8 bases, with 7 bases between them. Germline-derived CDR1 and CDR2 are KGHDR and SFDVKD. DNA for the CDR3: TGTGCCACCAGTTTTCTCGATGAGCAGTTCTTC. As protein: CATSFLDEQFF.

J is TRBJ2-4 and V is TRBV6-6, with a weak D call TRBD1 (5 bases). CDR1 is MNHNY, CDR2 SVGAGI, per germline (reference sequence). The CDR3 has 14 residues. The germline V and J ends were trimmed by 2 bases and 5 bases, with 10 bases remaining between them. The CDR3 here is CASSYQGLENIQYF. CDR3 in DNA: TGTGCCAGCAGTTACCAGGGTTTGGAAAACATTCAGTACTTC.

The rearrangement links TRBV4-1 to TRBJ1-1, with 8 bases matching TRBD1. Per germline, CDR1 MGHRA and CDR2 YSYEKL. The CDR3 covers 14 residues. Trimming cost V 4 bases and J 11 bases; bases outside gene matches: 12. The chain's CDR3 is CASSPPAAGGSAFF. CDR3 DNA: TGCGCCAGCAGCCCCCCCGCGGCAGGGGGCTCGGCTTTCTTT.

The CDR3 loop reads CATSDKSGRAGWNEQFF. The CDR3 DNA follows: TGTGCCACCAGTGACAAGTCCGGGAGGGCCGGTTGGAATGAGCAGTTCTTC. This chain uses TRBV24-1 with TRBJ2-1; TRBD2 agrees at 8 bases. The junction had 14 bases not matched to a gene; V was cut back by 4 bases and J by 7 bases. The germline gives CDR1 KGHDR, CDR2 SFDVKD. CDR3 length equals 17 residues.

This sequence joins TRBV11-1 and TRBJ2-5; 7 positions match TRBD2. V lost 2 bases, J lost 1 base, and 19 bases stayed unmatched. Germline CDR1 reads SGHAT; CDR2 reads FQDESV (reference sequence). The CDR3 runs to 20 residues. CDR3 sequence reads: CASSLSLASGRREGQETQYF. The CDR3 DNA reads TGTGCCAGCAGCTTAAGTCTCGCTAGCGGTAGAAGGGAGGGCCAAGAGACCCAGTACTTC. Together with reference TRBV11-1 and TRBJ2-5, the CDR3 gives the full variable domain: EAEVAQSPRYKITEKSQAVAFWCDPISGHATLYWYRQILGQGPELLVQFQDESVVDDSQLPKDRFSAERLKGVDSTLKIQPAELGDSAMYLCASSLSLASGRREGQETQYFGPGTRLLVL.

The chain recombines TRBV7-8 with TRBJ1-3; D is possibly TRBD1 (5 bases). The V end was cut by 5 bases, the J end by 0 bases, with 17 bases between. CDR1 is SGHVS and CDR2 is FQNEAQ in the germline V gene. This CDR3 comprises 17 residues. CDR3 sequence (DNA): TGTGCCAGCAGCCGCCAAATCCCTGACAGCTCTGGAAACACCATATATTTT. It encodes CASSRQIPDSSGNTIYF.

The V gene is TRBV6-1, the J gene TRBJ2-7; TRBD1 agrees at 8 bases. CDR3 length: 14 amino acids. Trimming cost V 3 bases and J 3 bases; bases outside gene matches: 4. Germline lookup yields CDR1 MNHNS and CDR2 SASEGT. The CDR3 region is CASSDRQGNYEQYV. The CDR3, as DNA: TGTGCCAGCAGTGACAGACAGGGGAACTACGAGCAGTACGTC.

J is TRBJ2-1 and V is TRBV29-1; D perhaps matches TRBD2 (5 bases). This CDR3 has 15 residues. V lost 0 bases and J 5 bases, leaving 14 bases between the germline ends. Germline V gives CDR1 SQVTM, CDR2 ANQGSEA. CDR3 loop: CSVEERAAFDNEQFF. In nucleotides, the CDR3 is TGCAGCGTTGAAGAGAGAGCGGCTTTCGACAATGAGCAGTTCTTC.

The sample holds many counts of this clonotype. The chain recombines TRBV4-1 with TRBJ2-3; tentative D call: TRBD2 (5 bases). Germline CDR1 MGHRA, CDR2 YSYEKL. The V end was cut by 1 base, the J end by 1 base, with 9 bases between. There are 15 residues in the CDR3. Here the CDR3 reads CASSQVTAGTDTQYF. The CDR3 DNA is TGCGCCAGCAGCCAAGTAACAGCGGGCACAGATACGCAGTATTTT.

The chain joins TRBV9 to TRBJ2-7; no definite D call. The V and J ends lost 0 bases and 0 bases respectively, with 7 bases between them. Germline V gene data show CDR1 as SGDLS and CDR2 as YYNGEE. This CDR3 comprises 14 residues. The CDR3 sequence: CASSVVSSSYEQYF. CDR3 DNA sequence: TGTGCCAGCAGCGTAGTCTCCAGCTCCTACGAGCAGTACTTC.

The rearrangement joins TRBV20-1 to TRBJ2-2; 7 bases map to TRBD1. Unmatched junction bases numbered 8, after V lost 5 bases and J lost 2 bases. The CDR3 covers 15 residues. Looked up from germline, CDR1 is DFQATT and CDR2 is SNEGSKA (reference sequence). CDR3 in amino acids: CSAYTGTVNTGELFF. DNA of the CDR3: TGCAGTGCTTACACCGGGACAGTTAACACCGGGGAGCTGTTTTTT.

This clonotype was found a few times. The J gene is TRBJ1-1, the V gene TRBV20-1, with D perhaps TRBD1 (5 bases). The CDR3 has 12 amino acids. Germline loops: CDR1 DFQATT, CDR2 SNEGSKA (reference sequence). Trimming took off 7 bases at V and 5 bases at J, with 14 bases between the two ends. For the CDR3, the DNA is TGCAGTGAACGACAGTCTTTGACTGAAGCTTTCTTT. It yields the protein CSERQSLTEAFF.

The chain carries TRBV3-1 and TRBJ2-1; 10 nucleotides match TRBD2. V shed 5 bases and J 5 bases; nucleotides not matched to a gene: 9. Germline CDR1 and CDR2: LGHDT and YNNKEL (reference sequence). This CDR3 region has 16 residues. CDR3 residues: CASSDSGRIDDNEQFF. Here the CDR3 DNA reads TGTGCCAGCAGCGATAGCGGGAGGATTGACGACAATGAGCAGTTCTTC.

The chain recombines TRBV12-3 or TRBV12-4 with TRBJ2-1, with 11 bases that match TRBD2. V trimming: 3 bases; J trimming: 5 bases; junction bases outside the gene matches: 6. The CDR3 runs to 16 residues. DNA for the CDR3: TGTGCCAGCAGTTTCAGCGGGACTAGCGGCAACAATGAGCAGTTCTTC. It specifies CASSFSGTSGNNEQFF.

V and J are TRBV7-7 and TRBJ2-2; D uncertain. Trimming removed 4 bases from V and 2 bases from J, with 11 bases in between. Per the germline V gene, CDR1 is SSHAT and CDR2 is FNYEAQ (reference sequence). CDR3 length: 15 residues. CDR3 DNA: TGTGCCAGCAGCTCTAGGATTTCAAACACCGGGGAGCTGTTTTTT. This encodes CASSSRISNTGELFF. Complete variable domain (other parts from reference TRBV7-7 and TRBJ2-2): GAGVSQSPRYKVTKRGQDVTLRCDPISSHATLYWYQQALGQGPEFLTYFNYEAQPDKSGLPSDRFSAERPEGSISTLTIQRTEQRDSAMYRCASSSRISNTGELFFGEGSRLTVL.

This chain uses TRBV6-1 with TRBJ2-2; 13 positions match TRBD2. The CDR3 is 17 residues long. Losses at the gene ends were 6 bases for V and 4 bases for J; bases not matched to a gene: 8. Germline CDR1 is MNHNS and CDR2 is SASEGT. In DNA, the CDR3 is TGTGCCAGCAGGGAGACTAGCGGGAGGTCGGGCACCGGGGAGCTGTTTTTT. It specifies CASRETSGRSGTGELFF.

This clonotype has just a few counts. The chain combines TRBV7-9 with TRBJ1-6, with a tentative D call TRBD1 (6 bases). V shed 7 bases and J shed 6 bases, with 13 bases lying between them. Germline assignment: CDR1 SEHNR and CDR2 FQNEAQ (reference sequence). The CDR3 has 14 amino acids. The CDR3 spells CASTEGGINSPLHF. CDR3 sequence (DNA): TGTGCCAGCACTGAGGGGGGAATTAATTCACCCCTCCACTTT.

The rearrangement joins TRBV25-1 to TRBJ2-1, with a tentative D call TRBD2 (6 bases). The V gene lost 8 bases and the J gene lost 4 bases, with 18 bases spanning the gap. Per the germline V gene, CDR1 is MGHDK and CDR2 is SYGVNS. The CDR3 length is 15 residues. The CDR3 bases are TGTGCCAGCGAAACCGGGACTTTCAGATACAATGAGCAGTTCTTC. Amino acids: CASETGTFRYNEQFF.

The CDR3: CASSLQTGPFTDTQYF. Written as DNA, the CDR3 is TGTGCCAGCAGCTTACAAACCGGGCCCTTTACAGATACGCAGTATTTT. The V call is TRBV7-8, the J call TRBJ2-3; D is uncertain. This CDR3 has 16 residues. Germline V CDR1 and CDR2: SGHVS, FQNEAQ. V dropped 2 bases and J dropped 3 bases, with 15 bases sitting between them. Together with reference TRBV7-8 and TRBJ2-3, the CDR3 gives the full variable domain: GAGVSQSPRYKVAKRGQDVALRCDPISGHVSLFWYQQALGQGPEFLTYFQNEAQLDKSGLPSDRFFAERPEGSVSTLKIQRTQQEDSAVYLCASSLQTGPFTDTQYFGPGTRLTVL.

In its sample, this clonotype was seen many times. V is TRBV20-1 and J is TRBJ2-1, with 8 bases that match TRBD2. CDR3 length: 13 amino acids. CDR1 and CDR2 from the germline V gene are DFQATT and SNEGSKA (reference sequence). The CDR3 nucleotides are TGCAGACTGGAAGAGGGGAGCGGGAGTAGTCAGTTCTTC. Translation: CRLEEGSGSSQFF.

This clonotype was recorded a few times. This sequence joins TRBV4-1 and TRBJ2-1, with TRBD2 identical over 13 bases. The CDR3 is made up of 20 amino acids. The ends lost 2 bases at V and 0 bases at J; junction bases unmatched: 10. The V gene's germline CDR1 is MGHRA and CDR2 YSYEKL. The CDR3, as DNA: TGCGCCAGCAGCCAACCTCAGACTAGCGGGAGGCCCAACTCCTACAATGAGCAGTTCTTC. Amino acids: CASSQPQTSGRPNSYNEQFF.

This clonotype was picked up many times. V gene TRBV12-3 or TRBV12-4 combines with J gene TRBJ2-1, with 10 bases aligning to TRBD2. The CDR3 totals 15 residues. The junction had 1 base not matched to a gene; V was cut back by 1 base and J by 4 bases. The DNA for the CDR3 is TGTGCCAGCAGTTTAGGGACTAGCGGTTACAATGAGCAGTTCTTC. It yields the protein CASSLGTSGYNEQFF.

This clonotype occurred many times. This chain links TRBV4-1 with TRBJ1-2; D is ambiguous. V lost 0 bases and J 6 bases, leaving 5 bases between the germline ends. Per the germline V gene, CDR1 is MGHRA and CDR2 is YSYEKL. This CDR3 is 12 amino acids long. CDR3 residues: CASSQDGDGYTF. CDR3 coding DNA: TGCGCCAGCAGCCAAGATGGGGATGGCTACACCTTC.

The CDR3 nucleotides are TGTGCCAGCAGCCAGGTTACTGCTAGCGGGGGGAACACAGATACGCAGTATTTT. Encoded protein: CASSQVTASGGNTDTQYF. The chain couples TRBV4-2 to TRBJ2-3, with 11 bases identical to TRBD2. Germline lookup yields CDR1 LGHNA and CDR2 YNFKEQ. This CDR3 region has 18 residues. The junction had 10 bases not matched to a gene; V was cut back by 3 bases and J by 2 bases.